A selection of T cell receptor beta chains follows, all from one sample in a study of T cell responses to AZD1222 COVID-19 vaccine. Repertoires were generated with immunoSEQ multiplex PCR, while TCRdb's copy carries only in-frame clones and drops some. The sample includes over 85,000 clones, 88% of them seen just once. The material was peripheral blood, obtained on day 0 of AZD1222 vaccination. All receptors come from an adult in good health. Each CDR3 is given with its conserved first and last residue. D genes are given only for firm matches. Not all rows give a size; the values are once, few, many and, for expanded clones, a class.

TRBJ2-7 TRBD1 TRBV16 13 once CASSRDRVYEQYF TGTGCCAGCAGCCGGGACAGAGTCTACGAGCAGTACTTC
TRBJ1-5 TRBD1 TRBV24-1 15 few CATSDTGGSNQPQHF TGTGCCACCAGTGACACAGGGGGCTCAAATCAGCCCCAGCATTTT
TRBJ1-2 NA TRBV20-1 10 NA CSGRGDGYTF TGCAGTGGCAGGGGCGATGGCTACACCTTC
TRBJ2-5 NA TRBV6-5 15 NA CASSQTLGTGETQYF TGTGCCAGCAGTCAAACCCTCGGTACCGGGGAGACCCAGTACTTC
TRBJ1-4 TRBD1 TRBV14 14 NA CASSQQGVSRKLFF TGTGCCAGCAGCCAACAGGGGGTGTCGCGAAAACTGTTTTTT
TRBJ2-7 TRBD1 TRBV5-8 14 NA CASSLGDRGHEQYF TGTGCCAGCAGCTTGGGGGACAGGGGCCACGAGCAGTACTTC
TRBJ1-2 TRBD1 TRBV29-1 15 NA CSVRGQEGSNYGYTF TGCAGCGTCCGGGGACAGGAAGGTTCTAACTATGGCTACACCTTC
TRBJ2-1 TRBD2 TRBV4-1 15 NA CASSQIAGTYNEQFF TGCGCCAGCAGCCAAATAGCGGGGACCTACAATGAGCAGTTCTTC
TRBJ2-7 TRBD2 TRBV12-3/TRBV12-4 13 NA CASSVDWGGEQYF TGTGCCAGCAGCGTGGACTGGGGGGGCGAGCAGTACTTC
TRBJ1-1 TRBD1 TRBV27 15 NA CASNPDTGVNTEAFF TGTGCCAGCAACCCCGATACAGGGGTTAACACTGAAGCTTTCTTT
TRBJ2-7 TRBD1 TRBV4-1 14 once CASSIRDRGYEQYF TGCGCCAGCAGCATCCGGGACAGGGGCTACGAGCAGTACTTC
TRBJ1-1 NA TRBV5-1 14 NA CASSPRTVNTEAFF TGCGCCAGCAGCCCCCGGACGGTGAACACTGAAGCTTTCTTT
TRBJ2-1 NA TRBV4-1 18 NA CASSPTIHGRGRYNEQFF TGCGCCAGCAGCCCGACAATCCATGGACGCGGAAGGTACAATGAGCAGTTCTTC
TRBJ2-7 TRBD1 TRBV7-2 16 once CASSPYGTGVGYEQYF TGTGCCAGCAGCCCGTATGGGACAGGGGTGGGATACGAGCAGTACTTC
TRBJ2-5 NA TRBV20-1 13 once CSASHRPEETQYF TGCAGTGCTAGTCATCGGCCTGAAGAGACCCAGTACTTC
TRBJ2-5 TRBD1 TRBV3-1/TRBV3-2 13 NA CASSRQGVETQYF TGTGCCAGCAGCCGACAGGGAGTAGAGACCCAGTACTTC
TRBJ2-7 NA TRBV7-7 13 NA CASSEGRPYEQYF TGTGCCAGCAGTGAGGGTCGCCCCTACGAGCAGTACTTC
TRBJ2-7 NA TRBV21-1 15 NA CASSIRDSYYYEQYF TGTGCCAGCAGCATTCGGGACAGCTACTACTACGAGCAGTACTTC
TRBJ1-2 NA TRBV6-1 14 NA CASSEGQANYGYTF TGTGCCAGCAGTGAAGGGCAGGCAAACTATGGCTACACCTTC
TRBJ1-1 NA TRBV28 13 NA CASSSSPNTEAFF TGTGCCAGCAGTTCCTCCCCGAACACTGAAGCTTTCTTT
TRBJ2-7 TRBD1 TRBV12-3/TRBV12-4 13 NA CASSPGGSYEQYF TGTGCCAGCAGTCCAGGGGGCTCCTACGAGCAGTACTTC
TRBJ1-5 TRBD1 TRBV25-1 14 NA CASSSTGGGQPQHF TGTGCCAGCTCCTCGACAGGGGGAGGTCAGCCCCAGCATTTT
TRBJ1-1 NA TRBV12-3/TRBV12-4 13 NA CASSFRRTVHAFF TGTGCCAGCAGTTTTCGCCGGACGGTTCATGCTTTCTTT
TRBJ1-2 NA TRBV11-2 15 few CASSHSGLSLGGYTF TGTGCCAGCAGCCACTCTGGGTTGTCACTGGGTGGCTACACCTTC
TRBJ2-7 TRBD2 TRBV5-1 14 NA CASSSLAGSYEQYF TGCGCCAGCAGCTCACTAGCGGGATCCTACGAGCAGTACTTC
TRBJ2-7 TRBD1 TRBV6-5 14 NA CASSPGQSSYEQYF TGTGCCAGCAGTCCGGGACAGAGCTCCTACGAGCAGTACTTC
TRBJ1-2 NA TRBV5-1 17 NA CASSSPGGSIELYGYTF TGCGCCAGCAGCTCCCCGGGAGGATCAATAGAGCTCTATGGCTACACCTTC
TRBJ1-5 TRBD1 TRBV6-2/TRBV6-3 15 NA CASSDPRQGDQPQHF TGTGCCAGCAGTGATCCCAGACAGGGGGATCAGCCCCAGCATTTT
TRBJ2-2 NA TRBV4-2 12 NA CASSHDRPGLFF TGTGCCAGCAGCCATGACAGACCTGGACTGTTTTTT
TRBJ1-1 NA TRBV27 14 few CASSRRTVNTEAFF TGTGCCAGCAGTCGCCGGACAGTGAACACTGAAGCTTTCTTT
TRBJ1-1 NA TRBV19 12 once CASSYQNTEAFF TGTGCCAGTAGTTACCAGAACACTGAAGCTTTCTTT
TRBJ1-1 NA TRBV7-9 13 NA CVSSLQPNTEAFF TGTGTCAGCAGCTTACAACCGAACACTGAAGCTTTCTTT
TRBJ2-3 TRBD2 TRBV29-1 13 NA CSVETSNTDTQYF TGCAGCGTTGAGACTAGCAACACAGATACGCAGTATTTT
TRBJ1-1 NA TRBV29-1 14 NA CSASRGQKGTEAFF TGCAGCGCCAGTCGTGGGCAGAAAGGCACTGAAGCTTTCTTT
TRBJ1-2 NA TRBV3-1/TRBV3-2 14 NA CASSQAPGSYGYTF TGTGCCAGCAGCCAAGCGCCAGGTAGCTATGGCTACACCTTC
TRBJ1-1 NA TRBV11-2 12 NA CASSLLRSEAFF TGTGCCAGCAGCTTACTACGGTCTGAAGCTTTCTTT
TRBJ1-1 NA TRBV28 12 NA CASRATSGKAFF TGTGCCAGCAGAGCCACTTCGGGGAAGGCTTTCTTT